This T cell receptor (beta chain) was retrieved from a study of blood T cell repertoires in COVID-19. Original processing notes: Reference gene primer amplification in the assay estimated nucleated cell counts. This table comes from immunoSEQ multiplex PCR, and its TCRdb copy is limited to in-frame clones, with some not included. The V and J calls and the clone size are those of that table, but D and trimming were determined from the DNA. The sample consists of fewer than 250,000 clones, around 90% of them appearing once. V lost 1 base and J 4 bases, leaving 15 bases between the germline ends. Germline V gene lookup returns CDR1 SEHNR and CDR2 FQNEAQ (reference sequence). The length of the CDR3 is 16 residues.

Input material: PBMCs or T cells enriched from blood (not recorded which). This clonotype was obtained from a woman aged 45-65 years with acute COVID-19. The rearrangement joins TRBV7-9 to TRBJ2-3; no firm D call. DNA for the CDR3: TGTGCCAGCAGCTTAGTCCCTTCCAGAGACTCAGATACGCAGTATTTT. Translation: CASSLVPSRDSDTQYF.